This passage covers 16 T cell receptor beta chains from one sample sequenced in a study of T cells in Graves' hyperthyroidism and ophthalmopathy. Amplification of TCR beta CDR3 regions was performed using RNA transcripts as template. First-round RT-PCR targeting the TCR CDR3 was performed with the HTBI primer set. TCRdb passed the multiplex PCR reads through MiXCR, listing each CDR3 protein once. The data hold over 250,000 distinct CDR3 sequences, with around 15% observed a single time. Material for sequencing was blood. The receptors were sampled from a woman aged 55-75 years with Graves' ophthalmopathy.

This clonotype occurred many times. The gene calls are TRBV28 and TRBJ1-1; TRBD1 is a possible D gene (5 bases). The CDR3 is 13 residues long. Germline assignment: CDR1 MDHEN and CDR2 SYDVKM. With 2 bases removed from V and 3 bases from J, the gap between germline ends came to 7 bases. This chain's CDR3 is CASSLPGYTEAFF. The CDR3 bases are TGTGCCAGCAGTTTACCAGGGTACACTGAAGCTTTCTTT. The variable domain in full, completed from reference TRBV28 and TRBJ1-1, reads DVKVTQSSRYLVKRTGEKVFLECVQDMDHENMFWYRQDPGLGLRLIYFSYDVKMKEKGDIPEGYSVSREKKERFSLILESASTNQTSMYLCASSLPGYTEAFFGQGTRLTVV.

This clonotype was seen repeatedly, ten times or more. DNA for the CDR3: TGTGCCAGCAGTCAGGCACGCTACTCTGGAAACACCATATATTTT. Its translation is CASSQARYSGNTIYF. The chain couples TRBV6-1 to TRBJ1-3; D gene unclear. Trimming removed 5 bases at V and 0 bases at J, with 11 bases between. Per the germline V gene, CDR1 is MNHNS and CDR2 is SASEGT. The CDR3 has 15 amino acids.

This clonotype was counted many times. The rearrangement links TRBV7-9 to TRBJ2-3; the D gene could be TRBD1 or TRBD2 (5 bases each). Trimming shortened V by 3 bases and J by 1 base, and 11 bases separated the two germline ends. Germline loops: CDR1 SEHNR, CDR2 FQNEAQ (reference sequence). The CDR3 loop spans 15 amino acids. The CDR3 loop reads CASSFNWDRTDTQYF. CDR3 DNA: TGTGCCAGCAGCTTTAACTGGGACCGCACAGATACGCAGTATTTT.

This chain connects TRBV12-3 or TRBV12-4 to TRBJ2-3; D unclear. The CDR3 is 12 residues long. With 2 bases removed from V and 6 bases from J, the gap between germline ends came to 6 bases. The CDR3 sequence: CASSLLRDTQYF. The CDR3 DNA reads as TGTGCCAGCAGTTTACTTAGGGATACGCAGTATTTT.

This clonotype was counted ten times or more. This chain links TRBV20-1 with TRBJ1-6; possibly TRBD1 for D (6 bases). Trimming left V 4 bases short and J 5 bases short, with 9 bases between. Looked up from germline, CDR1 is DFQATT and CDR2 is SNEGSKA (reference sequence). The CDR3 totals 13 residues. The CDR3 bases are TGCAGTGCTAAGGACAGAGATAATTCACCCCTCCACTTT. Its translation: CSAKDRDNSPLHF.

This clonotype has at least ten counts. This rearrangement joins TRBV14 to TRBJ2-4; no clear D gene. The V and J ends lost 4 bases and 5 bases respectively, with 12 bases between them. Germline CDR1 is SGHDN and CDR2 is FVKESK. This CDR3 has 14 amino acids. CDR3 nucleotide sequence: TGTGCCAGCAGCCTTCGTTGGGCCCAAAACATTCAGTACTTC. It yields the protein CASSLRWAQNIQYF. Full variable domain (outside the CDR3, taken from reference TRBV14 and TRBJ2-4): EAGVTQFPSHSVIEKGQTVTLRCDPISGHDNLYWYRRVMGKEIKFLLHFVKESKQDESGMPNNRFLAERTGGTYSTLKVQPAELEDSGVYFCASSLRWAQNIQYFGAGTRLSVL.

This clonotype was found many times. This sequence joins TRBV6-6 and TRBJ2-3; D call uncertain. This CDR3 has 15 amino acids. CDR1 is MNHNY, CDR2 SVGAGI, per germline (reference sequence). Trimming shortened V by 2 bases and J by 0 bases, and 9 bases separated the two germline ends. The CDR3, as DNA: TGTGCCAGCAGTTACCGGGCTACTAGCACAGATACGCAGTATTTT. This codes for CASSYRATSTDTQYF.

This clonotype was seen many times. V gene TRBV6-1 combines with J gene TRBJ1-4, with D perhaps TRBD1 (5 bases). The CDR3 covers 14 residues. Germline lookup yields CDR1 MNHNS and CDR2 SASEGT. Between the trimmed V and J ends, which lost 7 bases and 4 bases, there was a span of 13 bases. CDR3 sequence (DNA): TGTGCCAGCATTCCGGGACGGAGTAATGAAAAACTGTTTTTT. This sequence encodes CASIPGRSNEKLFF.

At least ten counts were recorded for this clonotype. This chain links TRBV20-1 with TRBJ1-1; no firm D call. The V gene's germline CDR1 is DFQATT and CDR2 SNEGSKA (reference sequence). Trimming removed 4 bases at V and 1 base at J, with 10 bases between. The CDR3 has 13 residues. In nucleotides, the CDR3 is TGCAGTGCTAAAATTTGGGGGAACACTGAAGCTTTCTTT. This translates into CSAKIWGNTEAFF.

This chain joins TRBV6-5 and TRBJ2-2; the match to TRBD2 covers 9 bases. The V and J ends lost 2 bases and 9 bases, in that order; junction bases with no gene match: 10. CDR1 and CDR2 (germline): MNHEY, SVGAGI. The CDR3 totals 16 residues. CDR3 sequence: CASSYPSGGGARELFF. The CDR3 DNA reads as TGTGCCAGCAGTTACCCATCGGGCGGGGGGGCGCGGGAGCTGTTTTTT.

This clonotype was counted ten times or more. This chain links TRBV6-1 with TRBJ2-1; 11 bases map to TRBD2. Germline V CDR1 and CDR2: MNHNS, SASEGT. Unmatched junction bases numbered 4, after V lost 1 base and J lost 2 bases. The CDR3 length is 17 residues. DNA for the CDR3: TGTGCCAGCAGTGAAGAACTAGCGGGAGTACCCTACAATGAGCAGTTCTTC. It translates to CASSEELAGVPYNEQFF.

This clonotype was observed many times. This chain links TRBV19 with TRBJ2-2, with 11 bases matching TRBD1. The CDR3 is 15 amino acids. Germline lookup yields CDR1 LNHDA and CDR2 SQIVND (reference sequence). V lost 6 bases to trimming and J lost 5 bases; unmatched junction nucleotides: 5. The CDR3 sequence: CASSGTGGWTGELFF. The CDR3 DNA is TGTGCCAGTAGCGGGACAGGGGGATGGACCGGGGAGCTGTTTTTT.

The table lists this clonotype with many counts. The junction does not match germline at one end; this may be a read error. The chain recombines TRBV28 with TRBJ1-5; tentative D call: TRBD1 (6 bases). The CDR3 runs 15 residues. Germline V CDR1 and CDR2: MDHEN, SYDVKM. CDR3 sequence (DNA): TGTGCCAGCAGTTTAGGGGTCAGGGGTAATCGGCCCCAGCATTTT. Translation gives CASSLGVRGNRPQHF.

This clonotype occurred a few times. The CDR3 is CASSDGSGGGEKLFF. The CDR3 DNA is TGCGCCAGCAGCGACGGCAGCGGGGGGGGTGAAAAACTGTTTTTT. The J gene is TRBJ1-4, the V gene TRBV5-1, with D maybe TRBD1 (5 bases). Germline values: CDR1 SGHRS, CDR2 YFSETQ. Between the trimmed V and J ends, which lost 4 bases and 7 bases, there was a span of 17 bases. The length of the CDR3 is 15 residues.

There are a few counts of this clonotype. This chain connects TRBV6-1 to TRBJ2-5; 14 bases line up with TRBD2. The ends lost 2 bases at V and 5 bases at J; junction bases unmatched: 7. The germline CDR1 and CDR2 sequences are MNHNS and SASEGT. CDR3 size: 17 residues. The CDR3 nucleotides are TGTGCCAGCAGTGAAAGCCTTTGGACTAGCGGGAGGGAGACCCAGTACTTC. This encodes CASSESLWTSGRETQYF.

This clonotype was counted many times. CDR3 sequence (DNA): TGTGCCAGCAGATCACGACCCCGAGGGAATTCACCCCTCCACTTT. Its translation: CASRSRPRGNSPLHF. This chain joins TRBV6-1 and TRBJ1-6; D is uncertain. Trimming took 6 bases from V and 7 from J, leaving 16 bases between them. The germline V gene encodes CDR1 MNHNS and CDR2 SASEGT. CDR3 length equals 15 residues.